A single sample gave rise to the 27 T cell receptor beta chains below, sequenced in a study of T cells in Graves' hyperthyroidism and ophthalmopathy. Amplified TCR beta CDR3 regions derived from RNA transcripts. First-round RT-PCR with HTBI primers amplified the TCR CDR3 region. Using its own MiXCR run on the multiplex PCR reads, TCRdb lists one record per CDR3 protein. The sample lists fewer than 700,000 distinct CDR3 sequences; approximately 17% were seen once. Sequencing input: blood. These receptors were obtained from a woman younger than 30 with Graves' ophthalmopathy.

The chain couples TRBV29-1 to TRBJ1-1, with D possibly being TRBD1 (5 bases). The CDR3 sequence is 11 residues long. Germline CDR1 reads SQVTM; CDR2 reads ANQGSEA. The germline V and J ends were trimmed by 7 bases and 0 bases, with 6 bases remaining between them. The CDR3 sequence: CSGGVNTEAFF. CDR3 nucleotide sequence: TGCAGCGGGGGGGTGAACACTGAAGCTTTCTTT.

The chain has TRBV6-1 and TRBJ2-7; no firm D call. This CDR3 is built from 9 residues. V dropped 7 bases and J dropped 6 bases, with 4 bases sitting between them. From germline, CDR1 is MNHNS and CDR2 SASEGT. The CDR3 here is CASTFEQYF. The CDR3 DNA sequence: TGTGCCAGCACCTTCGAGCAGTACTTC.

This clonotype occurred many times. CDR3: CASSLAWTYTEAFF. The DNA of the CDR3 is TGCGCCAGCAGCTTGGCCTGGACATACACTGAAGCTTTCTTT. The rearrangement joins TRBV5-1 to TRBJ1-1; D is perhaps TRBD1 (5 bases). Germline V lookup: CDR1 SGHRS, CDR2 YFSETQ. V was pared by 0 bases and J by 3 bases, with 9 bases between. The CDR3 runs to 14 residues.

This clonotype was seen repeatedly, ten times or more. The V gene is TRBV12-3 or TRBV12-4, the J gene TRBJ2-7, with a weak D call TRBD1 (6 bases). The CDR3 length is 14 residues. Trimming shortened V by 6 bases and J by 0 bases, and 12 bases separated the two germline ends. The CDR3 nucleotides read TGTGCCAGCAGGAGGGACACGAGCTCCTACGAGCAGTACTTC. Its translation: CASRRDTSSYEQYF.

The rearrangement links TRBV9 to TRBJ2-7; D not resolved. Trimming removed 0 bases from V and 2 bases from J, with 9 bases in between. The CDR3 totals 14 residues. Germline CDR1 reads SGDLS; CDR2 reads YYNGEE. CDR3 residues: CASSVAGGTYEQYF. CDR3 in DNA: TGTGCCAGCAGCGTAGCCGGCGGAACCTACGAGCAGTACTTC.

The rearrangement uses TRBV30 and TRBJ2-7; D may be TRBD1 (5 bases). V was trimmed by 0 bases and J by 2 bases, leaving 14 bases between them. Germline values: CDR1 GTSNPN, CDR2 SVGIG (reference sequence). CDR3 length equals 15 residues. The CDR3 loop reads CAWSVYSDKTYEQYF. The CDR3 DNA is TGTGCCTGGAGTGTATATTCGGACAAGACCTACGAGCAGTACTTC.

This clonotype was found many times. V gene TRBV7-9 combines with J gene TRBJ2-1; 11 bases are a match to TRBD1. The CDR3 is made up of 15 amino acids. The ends lost 4 bases at V and 6 bases at J; junction bases unmatched: 5. Germline CDR1 and CDR2: SEHNR and FQNEAQ (reference sequence). The CDR3 spells CASSSDRGRINEQFF. In nucleotides, the CDR3 is TGTGCCAGCAGCTCGGACAGGGGGCGCATCAATGAGCAGTTCTTC.

The table lists this clonotype with a few counts. The chain couples TRBV6-1 to TRBJ2-2; TRBD2 aligns across 8 bases. Germline V lookup: CDR1 MNHNS, CDR2 SASEGT. V shed 5 bases and J 2 bases; nucleotides not matched to a gene: 10. There are 17 residues in the CDR3. The CDR3 sequence: CASSSLAAGGNTGELFF. The CDR3 DNA sequence: TGTGCCAGCAGTTCCCTCGCCGCGGGGGGAAACACCGGGGAGCTGTTTTTT.

This clonotype has at least ten counts. The chain employs TRBV6-2 or TRBV6-3 and TRBJ2-1; 13 positions agree with TRBD2. V shed 2 bases and J 10 bases; nucleotides not matched to a gene: 11. Germline V gene data show CDR1 as MNHEY and CDR2 as SVGEGT. The CDR3 totals 17 residues. For the CDR3, the DNA is TGTGCCAGCAGTTACACCGCCGGGACTAGCGGGATTAAGGAGCAGTTCTTC. Its translation: CASSYTAGTSGIKEQFF.

Comment on this clonotype: This may come from a read error, since a much larger clone is one base off. The chain uses TRBV7-3 and TRBJ2-6; D may be TRBD2 (5 bases). Looked up from germline, CDR1 is SGHTA and CDR2 is FQGTGA. This CDR3 contains 16 residues. The CDR3 DNA follows: TGTACCAGCAGCCTCGCGGGTGGCTCTGGGGCCAACGTCCTGACTTTC. This codes for CTSSLAGGSGANVLTF.

The chain is built from TRBV19 and TRBJ1-1, with D possibly matching TRBD1 (5 bases). CDR1 is LNHDA, CDR2 SQIVND, per germline (reference sequence). With 5 bases removed from V and 1 base from J, the gap between germline ends came to 17 bases. CDR3 length equals 16 residues. CDR3 nucleotide sequence: TGTGCCAGTAGTTATAAACCGGGACGGGCGAACACTGAAGCTTTCTTT. This translates into CASSYKPGRANTEAFF.

With regard to this clonotype: Since a much larger clone is just one base distant, this may be a read error. The chain combines TRBV13 with TRBJ2-3; possibly TRBD1 for D (6 bases). Germline V lookup: CDR1 PRHDT, CDR2 FYEKMQ (reference sequence). CDR3 length: 14 amino acids. The V and J ends lost 5 bases and 0 bases respectively, with 9 bases between them. CDR3 protein: CASSGGKSTDTQYF. Here the CDR3 DNA reads TGTGCCAGCAGCGGGGGCAAGAGCACAGATACGCAGTATTTT. Supplemented by reference TRBV13 and TRBJ2-3, the full variable domain reads AAGVIQSPRHLIKEKRETATLKCYPIPRHDTVYWYQQGPGQDPQFLISFYEKMQSDKGSIPDRFSAQQFSDYHSELNMSSLELGDSALYFCASSGGKSTDTQYFGPGTRLTVL.

The sample holds one count of this clonotype. J is TRBJ2-6 and V is TRBV6-1, with D maybe TRBD2 (6 bases). Trimming took 5 bases from V and 0 from J, leaving 23 bases between them. The V gene's germline CDR1 is MNHNS and CDR2 SASEGT. The CDR3 length is 20 residues. CDR3 bases: TGTGCCAGCAGTACAGACTATCCGGGACTGGCTCACTCTGGGGCCAACGTCCTGACTTTC. It translates to CASSTDYPGLAHSGANVLTF.

This clonotype was picked up many times. The V gene is TRBV11-2, the J gene TRBJ1-2; 10 nucleotides line up with TRBD1. Per germline, CDR1 SGHAT and CDR2 FQNNGV. CDR3 length: 18 residues. Trimming cost V 2 bases and J 4 bases; bases outside gene matches: 13. In nucleotides, the CDR3 is TGTGCCAGCAGCTTAACCCCCTACCGGGACAGGGGATCCTATGGCTACACCTTC. Amino acids: CASSLTPYRDRGSYGYTF.

This clonotype was seen ten or more times. This chain joins TRBV27 and TRBJ2-7, with unresolved D. Germline V gives CDR1 MNHEY, CDR2 SMNVEV (reference sequence). Trimming took 5 bases from V and 3 from J, leaving 14 bases between them. The CDR3 consists of 14 residues. The CDR3 reads CASSHTSGSYEQYF. DNA for the CDR3: TGTGCCAGCAGTCATACCTCGGGCAGCTACGAGCAGTACTTC.

This clonotype was detected ten times or more. One junction end does not reproduce the germline sequence, and a read error may be involved. This chain connects TRBV5-1 to TRBJ1-2, with D maybe TRBD1 (5 bases). CDR3 length: 13 residues. Germline V gene sequence: CDR1 SGHRS, CDR2 YFSETQ. The DNA for the CDR3 is TGTGCCAGCAGCTCCGACAGCAACTATGGCTACACCTTC. Protein sequence: CASSSDSNYGYTF. Together with reference TRBV5-1 and TRBJ1-2, the CDR3 gives the full variable domain: KAGVTQTPRYLIKTRGQQVTLSCSPISGHRSVSWYQQTPGQGLQFLFEYFSETQRNKGNFPGRFSGRQFSNSRSEMNVSTLELGDSALYLCASSSDSNYGYTFGSGTRLTVV.

The CDR3 loop is CASSDSQGTDTQYF. CDR3 DNA: TGTGCCAGCAGTGACTCACAGGGCACAGATACGCAGTATTTT. This rearrangement joins TRBV6-4 to TRBJ2-3; perhaps TRBD1 as D (5 bases). Germline lookup yields CDR1 MRHNA and CDR2 SNTAGT. This CDR3 region has 14 residues. Trimming removed 0 bases from V and 1 base from J, with 5 bases in between.

A note on this clonotype: A much more abundant neighbour one base away suggests this may be a read error. The gene calls are TRBV7-9 and TRBJ1-4; D unresolved. Germline values: CDR1 SEHNR, CDR2 FQNEAQ (reference sequence). This CDR3 is built from 15 residues. CDR3 sequence (DNA): TGTGCCAGCAGCTTATCGAGGGCCACTAATAAAAAACTGTTTTTT. Residues: CASSLSRATNKKLFF.

The table lists this clonotype with a few counts. The chain links TRBV30 to TRBJ1-1, with TRBD1 identical over 7 bases. The CDR3 is 12 amino acids. V was clipped by 8 bases and J by 5 bases; unmatched bases: 8. Germline-derived CDR1 and CDR2 are GTSNPN and SVGIG (reference sequence). The CDR3 bases are TGTGCCGGCCTAGGGGGCTGGACTGAAGCTTTCTTT. Its protein product is CAGLGGWTEAFF. The complete variable domain, with remaining parts taken from reference TRBV30 and TRBJ1-1, reads SQTIHQWPATLVQPVGSPLSLECTVEGTSNPNLYWYRQAAGRGLQLLFYSVGIGQISSEVPQNLSASRPQDRQFILSSKKLLLSDSGFYLCAGLGGWTEAFFGQGTRLTVV.

Only a few counts were recorded for this clonotype. V is TRBV10-3 and J is TRBJ2-7, with 7 bases fitting TRBD1. The length of the CDR3 is 13 residues. V shed 6 bases and J 2 bases; nucleotides not matched to a gene: 4. Germline V CDR1 and CDR2: ENHRY, SYGVKD. The CDR3 DNA is TGTGCCATCAGCTTCGGACAGGCCTACGAGCAGTACTTC. The encoded protein is CAISFGQAYEQYF.

At least ten counts were recorded for this clonotype. The chain has TRBV13 and TRBJ2-7, with 9 bases fitting TRBD1. The germline V gene encodes CDR1 PRHDT and CDR2 FYEKMQ (reference sequence). This CDR3 spans 15 amino acids. The V segment lost 5 bases and the J segment 5 bases; nucleotides outside the gene matches: 10. The CDR3 loop reads CASSPSRDRVHEQYF. CDR3 nucleotide sequence: TGTGCCAGCAGCCCTTCCCGGGACAGGGTCCACGAGCAGTACTTC. The variable domain in full, completed from reference TRBV13 and TRBJ2-7, reads AAGVIQSPRHLIKEKRETATLKCYPIPRHDTVYWYQQGPGQDPQFLISFYEKMQSDKGSIPDRFSAQQFSDYHSELNMSSLELGDSALYFCASSPSRDRVHEQYFGPGTRLTVT.

This clonotype occurred a few times. The rearrangement uses TRBV7-6 and TRBJ1-2; maybe TRBD1 (5 bases). Germline V gene data show CDR1 as SGHVS and CDR2 as FNYEAQ. CDR3 length equals 17 residues. With 6 bases removed from V and 0 bases from J, the gap between germline ends came to 20 bases. Here the CDR3 reads CASSPSGYRTTNYGYTF. CDR3 DNA: TGTGCCAGCAGTCCCTCCGGATACAGGACTACTAACTATGGCTACACCTTC. The full variable domain, its missing parts supplied by reference TRBV7-6 and TRBJ1-2, is GAGVSQSPRYKVTKRGQDVALRCDPISGHVSLYWYRQALGQGPEFLTYFNYEAQQDKSGLPNDRFSAERPEGSISTLTIQRTEQRDSAMYRCASSPSGYRTTNYGYTFGSGTRLTVV.

This clonotype was counted ten times or more. This sequence joins TRBV12-3 or TRBV12-4 and TRBJ2-3; possibly TRBD2 for D (7 bases). This CDR3 has 14 amino acids. V gave up 1 base and J gave up 7 bases, with 12 bases separating them. The CDR3 bases are TGTGCCAGCAGTTTAGAGGGGGGGCCGAATACGCAGTATTTT. This codes for CASSLEGGPNTQYF.

This chain joins TRBV19 and TRBJ2-6; a possible D gene is TRBD1 (6 bases). Germline CDR1 reads LNHDA; CDR2 reads SQIVND (reference sequence). V lost 6 bases and J lost 2, with 14 bases in between. The CDR3 totals 16 residues. The CDR3 coding sequence is TGTGCCAGTAGCATTCCAGCAGGGGCTGGGGCCAACGTCCTGACTTTC. Translation: CASSIPAGAGANVLTF.

This clonotype was found many times. This chain links TRBV7-8 with TRBJ1-1; D gene uncertain. Trimming took off 1 base at V and 4 bases at J, with 16 bases between the two ends. Germline CDR1 is SGHVS and CDR2 is FQNEAQ. The CDR3 length is 16 residues. CDR3 protein: CASSLGTPWPFTEAFF. DNA for the CDR3: TGTGCCAGCAGCTTAGGGACCCCGTGGCCGTTCACTGAAGCTTTCTTT.

This clonotype was recorded a few times. This CDR3 is CASSPGGPSSGNTIYF. The CDR3, as DNA: TGTGCCAGCTCACCCGGGGGGCCAAGCTCTGGAAACACCATATATTTT. J is TRBJ1-3 and V is TRBV18; a weak D match, TRBD1 (6 bases). Trimming took 3 bases from V and 0 from J, leaving 12 bases between them. Germline-derived CDR1 and CDR2 are KGHSH and LQKENI. This CDR3 has 16 residues.

This clonotype was counted many times. The chain uses TRBV28 and TRBJ1-1; D possibly corresponds to TRBD1 (5 bases). The germline gives CDR1 MDHEN, CDR2 SYDVKM. The CDR3 sequence is 14 residues long. V was clipped by 5 bases and J by 6 bases, with 16 bases between them. CDR3 in amino acids: CASSIREAIPEAFF. As DNA, the CDR3 is TGTGCCAGCAGTATCAGGGAAGCAATCCCTGAAGCTTTCTTT.